A single sample gave rise to the 9 T cell receptor beta chains below, sequenced in a study of T cells after yellow fever vaccination. MiXCR, run by TCRdb on the 5' RACE reads, gives a single entry per CDR3 protein. In the table there are hundreds of thousands of distinct CDR3 sequences, 15% to 20% of which are singletons. Here the sequenced sample was PBMCs, taken 15 days after the yellow fever booster vaccination. Receptor source: a man younger than 45 who received the YFV17D yellow fever vaccine.

The gene calls are TRBV3-1 and TRBJ2-1; D may be TRBD2 (5 bases). CDR1 is LGHDT and CDR2 is YNNKEL in the germline V gene (reference sequence). CDR3 length: 12 residues. Trimming took off 1 base at V and 12 bases at J, with 10 bases between the two ends. In DNA, the CDR3 is TGTGCCAGCAGCCAAGCGGCGGGTAGGCAGTTCTTC. This encodes CASSQAAGRQFF.

V is TRBV5-1 and J is TRBJ2-7; D is ambiguous. Germline CDR1 reads SGHRS; CDR2 reads YFSETQ. This CDR3 is built from 14 residues. The V end was cut by 1 base, the J end by 3 bases, with 11 bases between. In DNA form, the CDR3 reads TGCGCCAGCAGCTTGCCTGGACGAGGCTACGAGCAGTACTTC. It translates to CASSLPGRGYEQYF.

This clonotype was observed a few times. The rearrangement joins TRBV20-1 to TRBJ2-7, with D perhaps matching TRBD1 (6 bases). Germline-derived CDR1 and CDR2 are DFQATT and SNEGSKA (reference sequence). This CDR3 has 17 amino acids. The V and J ends lost 3 bases and 3 bases respectively, with 24 bases between them. The CDR3 bases are TGCAGTGCTAGCAAATTAAGAAGGACAGACTTGTTCTACGAGCAGTACTTC. It translates to CSASKLRRTDLFYEQYF.

The chain recombines TRBV25-1 with TRBJ2-1; 10 bases are shared with TRBD2. From germline, CDR1 is MGHDK and CDR2 SYGVNS. V shed 4 bases and J 2 bases; nucleotides not matched to a gene: 5. This CDR3 contains 16 residues. CDR3 in DNA: TGTGCCAGCAGTGCCGATAGCGGGAGGACCTACAATGAGCAGTTCTTC. Protein: CASSADSGRTYNEQFF.

This chain links TRBV20-1 with TRBJ2-7, with 8 bases matching TRBD2. The trim removed 6 bases at V and 2 bases at J, leaving 6 bases unmatched. The CDR3 is 13 amino acids. Looked up from germline, CDR1 is DFQATT and CDR2 is SNEGSKA (reference sequence). The CDR3 coding sequence is TGCAGTGCCCCGGGACTAGTCCCCTACGAGCAGTACTTC. The encoded protein is CSAPGLVPYEQYF.

The chain is built from TRBV3-1 and TRBJ2-5; D call uncertain. V dropped 0 bases and J dropped 6 bases, with 8 bases sitting between them. Germline CDR1 reads LGHDT; CDR2 reads YNNKEL (reference sequence). This CDR3 contains 13 residues. The CDR3 sequence: CASSQERRQTQYF. The CDR3 coding sequence is TGTGCCAGCAGCCAAGAACGCAGACAGACCCAGTACTTC.

This chain links TRBV20-1 with TRBJ1-1; D not resolved. The germline gives CDR1 DFQATT, CDR2 SNEGSKA (reference sequence). This CDR3 is built from 12 residues. V was cut by 6 bases and J by 0 bases, with 8 bases left in between. Here the CDR3 reads CSAETLNTEAFF. The CDR3 DNA follows: TGCAGTGCCGAAACACTGAACACTGAAGCTTTCTTT.

The gene calls are TRBV20-1 and TRBJ2-7, with 8 bases lining up with TRBD1. Germline-derived CDR1 and CDR2 are DFQATT and SNEGSKA (reference sequence). The trim removed 5 bases at V and 6 bases at J, leaving 12 bases unmatched. This CDR3 has 14 residues. CDR3 DNA: TGCAGTGCTCTCAACTACAGGGGGATAGGCGAGCAGTACTTC. It codes for CSALNYRGIGEQYF.

This clonotype has a handful of counts. The CDR3, as DNA: TGTGCCAGCAGCCAAGATAGAGGGACAGGGGGTGCTGGGGCCAACGTCCTGACTTTC. This codes for CASSQDRGTGGAGANVLTF. The chain employs TRBV3-1 and TRBJ2-6, with 11 bases identical to TRBD1. V trimming: 0 bases; J trimming: 2 bases; junction bases outside the gene matches: 6. This CDR3 region has 19 residues. Germline V gene lookup returns CDR1 LGHDT and CDR2 YNNKEL (reference sequence).